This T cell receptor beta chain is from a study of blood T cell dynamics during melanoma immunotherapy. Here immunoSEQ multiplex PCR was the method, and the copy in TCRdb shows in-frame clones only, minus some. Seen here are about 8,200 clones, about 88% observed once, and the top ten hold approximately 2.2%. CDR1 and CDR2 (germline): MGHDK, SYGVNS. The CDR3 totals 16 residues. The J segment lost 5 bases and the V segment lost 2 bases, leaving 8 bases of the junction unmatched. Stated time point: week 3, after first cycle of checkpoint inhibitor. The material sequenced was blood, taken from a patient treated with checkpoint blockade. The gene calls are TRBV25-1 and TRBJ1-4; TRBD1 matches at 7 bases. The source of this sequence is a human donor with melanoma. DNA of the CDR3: TGTGCCAGCAGTGAACCAAGACAGGGAGGAAATGAAAAACTGTTTTTT. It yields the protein CASSEPRQGGNEKLFF.